These T cell receptor beta chains were read from a single sample in a study of T cell repertoires in cytomegalovirus infection. TCRdb reanalysed the reads using MiXCR and keeps one entry per CDR3 protein. This table has 490,000 or so distinct CDR3 sequences, 11% appearing once. The specimen sequenced was PBMCs. These receptors were collected from a human donor in good health (CMV status not recorded). Some clones in this sample may be carry-over from other donors' samples. The CDR3 runs from the conserved cysteine through the conserved F or W. D genes are given only for firm matches. Rows give clone size only sometimes, using once, few, many, or a class for an expanded clone.

TRBJ2-1 | - | TRBV7-6 | many | CASSLQGFTYNEQFF | TGTGCCAGCAGCTTACAAGGTTTCACCTACAATGAGCAGTTCTTC
TRBJ2-2 | - | TRBV14 | few | CASRLAVNTGELFF | TGTGCCAGCAGGTTAGCAGTGAACACCGGGGAGCTGTTTTTT
TRBJ2-2 | TRBD2 | TRBV19 | few | CATTLAGTDTGELFF | TGTGCCACCACCCTAGCGGGGACCGACACCGGGGAGCTGTTTTTT
TRBJ2-2 | - | TRBV19 | few | CASRSVRTGELFF | TGTGCCAGTAGATCCGTGAGGACCGGGGAGCTGTTTTTT
TRBJ2-1 | TRBD2 | TRBV5-1 | - | CASSSPGLAGHNEQFF | TGCGCCAGCAGCTCGCCGGGACTAGCGGGCCATAATGAGCAGTTCTTC
TRBJ1-2 | - | TRBV11-2 | many | CASSSGYINYGYTF | TGTGCCAGCAGCTCCGGATATATTAACTATGGCTACACCTTC
TRBJ2-3 | - | TRBV12-3/TRBV12-4 | once | CASSSTGVTDTQYF | TGTGCCAGCAGTTCTACGGGGGTTACAGATACGCAGTATTTT
TRBJ2-1 | TRBD2 | TRBV7-6 | many | CASSPLAGASNEQFF | TGTGCCAGCAGCCCCCTAGCGGGAGCAAGCAATGAGCAGTTCTTC
TRBJ1-1 | TRBD1 | TRBV20-1 | - | CSAISRTGGGEAFF | TGCAGTGCTATCTCGCGAACAGGGGGAGGGGAAGCTTTCTTT
TRBJ2-5 | - | TRBV20-1 | - | CSATRGGEGETQYF | TGCAGTGCTACCCGCGGCGGGGAAGGAGAGACCCAGTACTTC
TRBJ2-2 | TRBD2 | TRBV7-9 | few | CASTPSGRAGELFF | TGTGCCAGCACCCCTAGCGGGAGGGCCGGGGAGCTGTTTTTT
TRBJ2-3 | - | TRBV4-2 | few | CASSQEGGGTDTQYF | TGTGCCAGCAGCCAGGAAGGAGGAGGGACAGATACGCAGTATTTT
TRBJ2-2 | TRBD1 | TRBV2 | many | CASSAGTANTGELFF | TGTGCCAGCAGTGCCGGGACAGCGAACACCGGGGAGCTGTTTTTT
TRBJ1-5 | - | TRBV23-1 | few | CASSPRARGSNQPQHF | TGCGCCAGCAGCCCAAGGGCTAGAGGGAGCAATCAGCCCCAGCATTTT
TRBJ2-1 | TRBD2 | TRBV9 | many | CASSLGGTSGAYNEQFF | TGTGCCAGCAGCCTAGGGGGGACTAGCGGGGCCTACAATGAGCAGTTCTTC
TRBJ1-2 | TRBD1 | TRBV29-1 | - | CSVEPMNRTGNYGYAF | TGCAGCGTTGAACCTATGAACCGGACAGGCAACTATGGCTACGCCTTC
TRBJ2-1 | - | TRBV7-9 | many | CASSYQGKDNEQFF | TGTGCCAGCAGCTACCAGGGGAAGGACAATGAGCAGTTCTTC
TRBJ1-1 | TRBD1 | TRBV19 | many | CASSIGGYRQGGEAFF | TGTGCCAGTAGTATAGGCGGTTACCGACAGGGCGGTGAAGCTTTCTTT
TRBJ2-7 | - | TRBV7-9 | many | CASSLGTLGVEQYF | TGTGCCAGCAGCTTGGGGACCCTTGGCGTGGAGCAGTACTTC
TRBJ2-3 | TRBD2 | TRBV7-3 | many | CASSTGLAARSTHTDTQYF | TGTGCCAGCAGTACGGGACTAGCCGCGAGGTCCACGCACACAGATACGCAGTATTTT
TRBJ2-1 | TRBD2 | TRBV10-3 | - | CASQESGAYNEQFF | TGTGCCAGCCAAGAGAGCGGGGCATACAATGAGCAGTTCTTC
TRBJ1-2 | - | TRBV7-8 | many | CASSSQGVSDYGYTF | TGTGCCAGCAGCTCCCAAGGGGTGTCGGACTATGGCTACACCTTC
TRBJ1-1 | - | TRBV7-2 | many | CASSVRGVMNTEAFF | TGTGCCAGCAGCGTCCGGGGAGTAATGAACACTGAAGCTTTCTTT
TRBJ2-3 | TRBD2 | TRBV6-2/TRBV6-3 | many | CASRMGLAAEVTDTQYF | TGTGCCAGCAGAATGGGACTAGCGGCTGAAGTCACAGATACGCAGTATTTT
TRBJ2-5 | TRBD1 | TRBV10-3 | - | CATAPTGGRGTQYF | TGTGCCACCGCCCCCACAGGGGGCCGAGGGACCCAGTACTTC
TRBJ1-1 | - | TRBV19 | - | CASSIVAGAGTEAFF | TGTGCCAGTAGTATAGTGGCAGGGGCTGGCACTGAAGCTTTCTTT
TRBJ1-6 | - | TRBV25-1 | - | CASSGVWNSPLHF | TGTGCCAGCAGCGGGGTTTGGAATTCACCCCTCCACTTT
TRBJ1-6 | TRBD1 | TRBV20-1 | many | CSAKTGAGNSPLHF | TGCAGTGCCAAAACAGGGGCGGGTAATTCACCCCTCCACTTT
TRBJ1-1 | - | TRBV28 | many | CASSLYQGGGTEAFF | TGTGCCAGCAGTTTGTATCAGGGAGGGGGCACTGAAGCTTTCTTT
TRBJ1-1 | - | TRBV30 | - | CAWEQGAEAFF | TGTGCCTGGGAGCAGGGTGCTGAAGCTTTCTTT
TRBJ2-2 | TRBD2 | TRBV11-2 | many | CASSSRGSSGGESTGELFF | TGTGCCAGCAGCTCCCGTGGTTCTAGCGGGGGCGAGTCCACCGGGGAGCTGTTTTTT
TRBJ2-1 | TRBD2 | TRBV24-1 | - | CATSAASGAVNEQFF | TGTGCCACCAGTGCTGCTAGCGGGGCCGTCAATGAGCAGTTCTTC
TRBJ1-1 | - | TRBV6-2/TRBV6-3 | many | CASSFYVEVEAFF | TGTGCCAGCAGTTTTTACGTCGAGGTGGAAGCTTTCTTT
TRBJ1-1 | - | TRBV3-1 | - | CASTPGGAGAEAFF | TGTGCCAGCACCCCGGGGGGCGCCGGCGCTGAAGCTTTCTTT
TRBJ1-1 | - | TRBV7-9 | many | CASSLESQIEAFF | TGTGCCAGCAGCTTAGAATCGCAGATTGAAGCTTTCTTT
TRBJ2-1 | TRBD2 | TRBV12-3/TRBV12-4 | many | CASKHSGRGNNEQFF | TGTGCCAGCAAACACAGCGGGAGGGGTAACAATGAGCAGTTCTTC
TRBJ2-7 | TRBD2 | TRBV11-2 | many | CASSFWGGGPDEQYF | TGTGCCAGCAGCTTCTGGGGGGGAGGGCCGGACGAGCAGTACTTC
TRBJ1-2 | TRBD1 | TRBV2 | - | CASSLERGQGAGSDGYTF | TGTGCCAGCAGCCTTGAAAGGGGACAGGGGGCGGGTTCTGATGGCTACACCTTC
TRBJ1-2 | - | TRBV15 | - | CATSRDYGTYGYTF | TGTGCCACCAGCAGAGACTATGGGACCTATGGCTACACCTTC
TRBJ2-1 | - | TRBV6-2/TRBV6-3 | many | CASSYDNEQFF | TGTGCCAGCAGTTACGACAATGAGCAGTTCTTC
TRBJ2-2 | TRBD1 | TRBV3-1 | - | CASSLGRDRAGELFF | TGTGCCAGCAGCCTGGGGCGGGACAGGGCCGGGGAGCTGTTTTTT
TRBJ2-3 | TRBD2 | TRBV28 | - | CASSLPSGRAGDTQYF | TGTGCCAGCTCCCTCCCCAGCGGGAGGGCCGGGGATACGCAGTATTTT
TRBJ1-1 | - | TRBV7-6 | many | CASSLGGKNTEAFF | TGTGCCAGCAGCTTGGGCGGAAAGAACACTGAAGCTTTCTTT
TRBJ2-2 | - | TRBV12-3/TRBV12-4 | many | CASSRLIGELFF | TGTGCCAGCAGCCGTCTCATCGGGGAGCTGTTTTTT
TRBJ2-6 | TRBD1 | TRBV19 | many | CASRETGGAAGANVLTF | TGTGCCAGTAGGGAGACAGGGGGCGCGGCAGGGGCCAACGTCCTGACTTTC
TRBJ2-2 | - | TRBV12-3/TRBV12-4 | many | CASSLRTARTGELFF | TGTGCCAGCAGTTTAAGGACAGCACGCACCGGGGAGCTGTTTTTT
TRBJ1-4 | - | TRBV12-3/TRBV12-4 | many | CASSPRGVDEKLFF | TGTGCCAGCAGTCCCAGGGGTGTGGATGAAAAACTGTTTTTT
TRBJ2-1 | TRBD2 | TRBV7-3 | - | CASSLGSWRGEGNEQFF | TGTGCCAGCAGCTTAGGGAGTTGGCGGGGGGAAGGCAATGAGCAGTTCTTC
TRBJ2-7 | - | TRBV27 | many | CASSPSGGSGLYEQYF | TGTGCCAGCAGTCCCTCCGGGGGTAGCGGACTCTACGAGCAGTACTTC
TRBJ1-2 | - | TRBV14 | - | CASSQGGDINYGYTF | TGTGCCAGCAGCCAAGGGGGAGATATTAACTATGGCTACACCTTC
TRBJ2-7 | TRBD2 | TRBV7-4 | - | CASSLWRGDSYEQYF | TGTGCCAGCAGCTTATGGCGGGGGGACTCCTACGAGCAGTACTTC
TRBJ2-1 | - | TRBV5-1 | many | CASSLGVGILNEQFF | TGCGCCAGCAGCTTGGGGGTCGGGATTCTCAATGAGCAGTTCTTC
TRBJ1-5 | - | TRBV6-5 | - | CASSTDYSNQPQHF | TGTGCCAGCAGTACCGATTATAGCAATCAGCCCCAGCATTTT
TRBJ1-6 | - | TRBV12-3/TRBV12-4 | many | CASSPGTDNSPLHF | TGTGCCAGCAGCCCCGGCACCGATAATTCACCCCTCCACTTT
TRBJ2-2 | - | TRBV20-1 | many | CSARPTTREYTGELFF | TGCAGTGCTAGACCTACTACCAGGGAATACACCGGGGAGCTGTTTTTT
TRBJ2-7 | - | TRBV20-1 | few | CSAPSRTLYEQYF | TGCAGTGCTCCTAGCCGGACCCTTTACGAGCAGTACTTC
TRBJ2-6 | - | TRBV20-1 | many | CSARGMGTGANVLTF | TGCAGTGCTAGAGGGATGGGAACGGGGGCCAACGTCCTGACTTTC
TRBJ2-1 | - | TRBV2 | many | CASKRDYNEQFF | TGTGCCAGCAAACGGGACTACAATGAGCAGTTCTTC